This T cell receptor beta chain was profiled in a study of blood T cell repertoires in COVID-19. Comment on this clone: Distinct nucleotide sequences in the sample also encode this CDR3.

The CDR3 runs to 13 residues. Losses at the gene ends were 5 bases for V and 7 bases for J; bases not matched to a gene: 2. The germline V gene encodes CDR1 SEHNR and CDR2 FQNEAQ (reference sequence). Source study methods: Nucleated cell number was recorded as an estimate derived from reference gene primer amplification. The data were produced by immunoSEQ multiplex PCR, yet TCRdb's version contains in-frame clones alone and is incomplete. That table gives V, J and clone size, and the DNA gave D and trimming. The profile shows roughly 520,000 clones, roughly 90% of them singletons. Symptom resolution, clearance, or two negative PCRs marked donors in Cohort 3 as recovered.

This chain joins TRBV7-9 and TRBJ1-3; 10 bases are shared with TRBD1. The clonotype was recovered from a woman in her thirties or forties who had recovered from COVID-19. The sequenced sample was PBMCs or T cells enriched from blood (not recorded which). CDR3 amino acids: CASSLGQGNTIYF. The CDR3, as DNA: TGTGCCAGCAGCCTGGGACAGGGGAACACCATATATTTT.